The rows below give T cell receptor beta chains drawn from one sample of a study of cytomegalovirus exposure and HLA in healthy donors. The protocol was immunoSEQ multiplex PCR, while the TCRdb copy is restricted to in-frame clones and leaves out a portion. The sample contains about 170,000 clones, 79% of which appear only once. Sequenced: PBMCs. The receptors were gathered from a woman aged 45-65 years in good health and CMV-seronegative. CDR3s include the opening cysteine and the closing phenylalanine or tryptophan. D genes are given only for firm matches. Size tells how often a clone was seen (once, few, many) or the class of an expanded clone, and some rows leave it out.

clone_size	v_call	d_call	j_call	cdr3_aa	cdr3_nt
NA	TRBV28	NA	TRBJ1-6	CASRPGPRGNSPLHF	TGTGCCAGTCGACCCGGTCCAAGGGGCAATTCACCCCTCCACTTT
NA	TRBV9	TRBD2	TRBJ2-2	CASSPMGEGTGELFF	TGTGCCAGCAGCCCCATGGGGGAGGGGACCGGGGAGCTGTTTTTT
NA	TRBV7-2	TRBD2	TRBJ2-3	CASSLDRAGGTDTQYF	TGTGCCAGCAGCTTAGATAGGGCGGGGGGGACAGATACGCAGTATTTT
NA	TRBV29-1	NA	TRBJ1-2	CSVYRDTYGYTF	TGCAGCGTCTACAGGGATACCTATGGCTACACCTTC
NA	TRBV7-9	TRBD1	TRBJ1-1	CASSFSTGMRSDTEAFF	TGTGCCAGCAGCTTTTCGACAGGGATGCGATCGGACACTGAAGCTTTCTTT
NA	TRBV19	NA	TRBJ2-2	CASSASILNTGELFF	TGTGCCAGTAGTGCGAGTATTCTGAACACCGGGGAGCTGTTTTTT
NA	TRBV5-1	TRBD1	TRBJ1-4	CASSPFAQGGEKLFF	TGCGCCAGCAGCCCATTTGCGCAGGGGGGCGAAAAACTGTTTTTT
NA	TRBV7-9	NA	TRBJ1-4	CASSPQGGANEKLFF	TGTGCCAGCAGCCCTCAGGGAGGGGCTAATGAAAAACTGTTTTTT
NA	TRBV28	NA	TRBJ1-4	CASSLVGQDNEKLFF	TGTGCCAGCAGTTTGGTAGGACAAGATAATGAAAAACTGTTTTTT
NA	TRBV28	NA	TRBJ2-5	CASSSRTGKETQYF	TGTGCCAGCAGTTCGCGGACGGGAAAAGAGACCCAGTACTTC
NA	TRBV7-9	TRBD2	TRBJ2-7	CASSFPGEGEQYF	TGTGCCAGCAGCTTTCCGGGGGAGGGCGAGCAGTACTTC
NA	TRBV7-2	TRBD1	TRBJ1-2	CASSPSTGTGAGLDYGYTF	TGTGCCAGCAGCCCGAGCACCGGGACAGGGGCGGGTCTGGACTATGGCTACACCTTC
few	TRBV5-1	TRBD1	TRBJ1-2	CASSPESTAQGHLGYTF	TGCGCCAGCAGCCCAGAGTCGACAGCACAGGGGCACCTAGGCTACACCTTC
NA	TRBV19	NA	TRBJ2-7	CASSAEGYEQYF	TGTGCCAGTAGCGCAGAGGGCTACGAGCAGTACTTC
NA	TRBV4-1	TRBD1	TRBJ2-2	CASSQDNRGTGELFF	TGCGCCAGCAGCCAAGATAACAGGGGAACCGGGGAGCTGTTTTTT
NA	TRBV7-2	NA	TRBJ2-4	CASSSTGYWGSKNIQYF	TGTGCCAGCAGCTCCACAGGGTACTGGGGGTCCAAAAACATTCAGTACTTC
NA	TRBV28	NA	TRBJ1-5	CASSPIDQPQHF	TGTGCCAGCAGTCCAATAGATCAGCCCCAGCATTTT
NA	TRBV5-1	NA	TRBJ2-2	CASRGGTGTGELFF	TGCGCCAGCAGGGGAGGCACGGGCACCGGGGAGCTGTTTTTT
NA	TRBV7-9	NA	TRBJ1-2	CSSSSTGYGYTF	TGTTCCAGCAGCTCTACAGGGTATGGCTACACCTTC
once	TRBV27	NA	TRBJ2-3	CASSPDRRATQYF	TGTGCCAGCAGTCCGGACAGGAGGGCTACGCAGTATTTT
NA	TRBV11-2	TRBD2	TRBJ2-1	CASSPPGLAGLEQFF	TGTGCCAGCAGCCCCCCGGGACTAGCGGGGCTTGAGCAGTTCTTC
few	TRBV7-8	TRBD1	TRBJ1-5	CASSPTTGNDQPQHF	TGTGCCAGCAGCCCAACGACAGGGAACGATCAGCCCCAGCATTTT
NA	TRBV27	TRBD2	TRBJ2-3	CASGLAGQDTQYF	TGTGCCAGTGGACTAGCGGGACAAGATACGCAGTATTTT
NA	TRBV5-1	TRBD1	TRBJ1-1	CASSSGQGNTEAFF	TGCGCCAGCAGCAGTGGACAGGGGAACACTGAAGCTTTCTTT